Sequencing of this TCR beta chain was carried out in a study of shared clonotypes between healthy human individuals. Those who donated were healthy HIV-negative adults, with no recent acute infections or vaccinations reported. Study-wide findings and caveats: Enrolling few donors narrowed the genetic and exposure-history diversity that was represented. Shared clonotypes across all four donors exceeded non-shared ones in generation probability.

Per the original data handling: In the immunoSEQ data, sequences were junction-only and lacked quality scores, so filtering differed. Profiling relied on immunoSEQ multiplex PCR, and the TCRdb table lists in-frame clones only, not all of them. V, J and clone size were drawn from that table, and D and trimming were deduced from the DNA. The sample shows about a million clones, 70% to 80% of them seen only once. On this clone itself: Antigen specificity is unknown.

Trimming removed 5 bases from V and 7 bases from J, with 24 bases in between. This CDR3 region has 16 residues. The germline CDR1 and CDR2 sequences are SGHAT and FQNNGV. This TCR derives from a man between 18 and 29 years old in good health. The source material was memory CD4+ T cells sorted from blood. As for subset: CD45RA-negative fraction. The rearrangement links TRBV11-2 to TRBJ2-7; D may correspond to TRBD1 or TRBD2 (6 bases each). CDR3 sequence: CASSRPPRGGVVEQYF. CDR3 nucleotide sequence: TGTGCCAGCAGCCGCCCGCCCAGGGGAGGTGTGGTAGAGCAGTACTTC.